The 13 T cell receptor beta chains below come from one sample, sequenced in a study of blood T cell repertoires in COVID-19 (dated by TCRdb to 2018 to 2020). Libraries came from the immunoSEQ multiplex PCR assay. In TCRdb, the immuneACCESS table is reduced to in-frame sequences with V and J assigned. These tables do not hold every clone; where another copy was compared, an unresolved V gene accounts for under half, and the others remain unexplained. The sample table contains about 100,000 clones; only one count was recorded for 88% of them. The ten largest clonotypes hold about 6.3% of the sample. Material: peripheral blood. The receptors here all came from a woman aged 60-75 years with acute or convalescent COVID-19.

This chain links TRBV12-5 with TRBJ1-5; no firm D call. This CDR3 is built from 14 residues. The V end was cut by 1 base, the J end by 1 base, with 5 bases between. Per germline, CDR1 LGHNT and CDR2 FRNRAP. The CDR3 sequence: CASGLGLSNQPQHF. CDR3 nucleotide sequence: TGTGCTAGTGGTTTGGGACTGAGCAATCAGCCCCAGCATTTT.

V is TRBV18 and J is TRBJ1-2; D uncertain. In germline, CDR1 is KGHSH, CDR2 LQKENI. This CDR3 has 12 residues. V was pared by 4 bases and J by 4 bases, with 7 bases between. CDR3 region: CASSLDTYGYTF. In DNA form, the CDR3 reads TGTGCCAGCTCACTTGACACCTATGGCTACACCTTC.

V gene TRBV3-1 (or the pseudogene TRBV3-2) combines with J gene TRBJ2-7; D is undetermined. The V end lost 3 bases, the J end lost 4 bases, and 4 bases lay between the germline ends. CDR3 size: 11 residues. The germline V gene encodes CDR1 LGHDT and CDR2 YNNKEL (reference sequence). Here the CDR3 DNA reads TGTGCCAGCAGCCAGGAGTACGAGCAGTACTTC. Translated: CASSQEYEQYF.

The rearrangement joins TRBV6-1 to TRBJ1-5; the match to TRBD1 covers 9 bases. The germline V gene encodes CDR1 MNHNS and CDR2 SASEGT. This CDR3 region has 15 residues. J lost 2 bases, V lost 3 bases, and 2 bases had no gene match. The CDR3, as DNA: TGTGCCAGCAGTGAGGGGACAGGGCGCAATCAGCCCCAGCATTTT. Translation gives CASSEGTGRNQPQHF.

The rearrangement links TRBV5-1 to TRBJ1-2; TRBD1 matches at 7 bases. This CDR3 is built from 13 residues. Losses at the gene ends were 4 bases for V and 7 bases for J; bases not matched to a gene: 7. CDR1 and CDR2 (germline): SGHRS, YFSETQ. CDR3 in amino acids: CASSPRGTGGYTF. CDR3 nucleotides: TGCGCCAGCAGCCCCAGGGGGACCGGTGGCTACACCTTC.

The V call is TRBV6-1, the J call TRBJ1-6; the D gene is possibly TRBD1 (5 bases). Germline CDR1 is MNHNS and CDR2 is SASEGT. V lost 3 bases and J lost 1, with 7 bases in between. This CDR3 has 15 amino acids. As DNA, the CDR3 is TGTGCCAGCAGTGACAGGGTGTCCTATAATTCACCCCTCCACTTT. It is translated as CASSDRVSYNSPLHF.

The chain uses TRBV6-5 and TRBJ1-1; the D is unclear. The CDR3 contains 14 residues. Trimming stripped 6 bases from V and 5 bases from J, with 16 bases between. Germline loops: CDR1 MNHEY, CDR2 SVGAGI. Written as DNA, the CDR3 is TGTGCCAGCAGCACCGGATACCGCGGGACTGAAGCTTTCTTT. Translation gives CASSTGYRGTEAFF.

This rearrangement joins TRBV27 to TRBJ2-1, with D perhaps matching TRBD2 (6 bases). The V gene lost 5 bases and the J gene lost 6 bases, with 11 bases spanning the gap. Per germline, CDR1 MNHEY and CDR2 SMNVEV (reference sequence). This CDR3 has 13 residues. This CDR3 reads CASSPSLANEQFF. The CDR3 bases are TGTGCCAGCAGTCCTTCACTAGCCAATGAGCAGTTCTTC.

The rearrangement links TRBV7-6 to TRBJ2-7; tentatively, D is TRBD2 (6 bases). V was shortened by 0 bases and J by 0 bases, with 12 bases between the two germline ends. The length of the CDR3 is 16 residues. Germline V CDR1 and CDR2: SGHVS, FNYEAQ. The chain's CDR3 is CASSLAGGTSSYEQYF. The CDR3 region has the DNA TGTGCCAGCAGCTTAGCGGGAGGAACGAGCTCCTACGAGCAGTACTTC.

The rearrangement links TRBV30 to TRBJ1-5; the match to TRBD1 covers 8 bases. The CDR3 runs 14 residues. The junction had 3 bases not matched to a gene; V was cut back by 1 base and J by 4 bases. Germline CDR1 is GTSNPN and CDR2 is SVGIG (reference sequence). The CDR3, as DNA: TGTGCCTGGAGTGCGGGACAGGTAAATCAGCCCCAGCATTTT. This codes for CAWSAGQVNQPQHF. The variable domain in full, completed from reference TRBV30 and TRBJ1-5, reads SQTIHQWPATLVQPVGSPLSLECTVEGTSNPNLYWYRQAAGRGLQLLFYSVGIGQISSEVPQNLSASRPQDRQFILSSKKLLLSDSGFYLCAWSAGQVNQPQHFGDGTRLSIL.

The genes are TRBV30 and TRBJ2-2, with a weak D call TRBD1 (5 bases). Trimming pared 0 bases from V and 7 bases from J, leaving 6 bases between. The CDR3 loop spans 12 amino acids. Germline CDR1 and CDR2: GTSNPN and SVGIG (reference sequence). The CDR3 is CAWSVGLGELFF. The CDR3 nucleotides read TGTGCCTGGAGTGTGGGGCTCGGGGAGCTGTTTTTT.

The genes are TRBV3-1 (or the pseudogene TRBV3-2) and TRBJ1-1; possibly TRBD1 for D (6 bases). The CDR3 has 15 amino acids. The V gene's germline CDR1 is LGHDT and CDR2 YNNKEL (reference sequence). The germline V and J ends were trimmed by 6 bases and 0 bases, with 14 bases remaining between them. CDR3 loop: CASSNGQSMNTEAFF. The CDR3 coding sequence is TGTGCCAGCAGTAACGGACAGTCAATGAACACTGAAGCTTTCTTT.

This clone was recorded only once. V gene TRBV6-1 combines with J gene TRBJ1-5, with D uncertain. This CDR3 is 15 amino acids long. The germline V and J ends were trimmed by 2 bases and 4 bases, with 12 bases remaining between them. Germline V gene lookup returns CDR1 MNHNS and CDR2 SASEGT. CDR3 residues: CASSESNRSNQPQHF. CDR3 bases: TGTGCCAGCAGTGAATCGAACAGATCAAATCAGCCCCAGCATTTT.